This TCR beta chain stems from a study of cytomegalovirus exposure and HLA in healthy donors. The CDR3 spans 15 residues. The J segment lost 4 bases and the V segment lost 6 bases, leaving 7 bases of the junction unmatched. Germline-derived CDR1 and CDR2 are MNHNS and SASEGT. Vbeta (60) and Jbeta (13) primers were used in the PCR. Method: immunoSEQ multiplex PCR; TCRdb's copy keeps in-frame clones and lacks some. The repertoire consists of around 130,000 clones, with over 70% occurring once and the leading ten covering approximately 1.7%. A word on this clone: Its antigen is currently unknown.

General study findings and limits: In vitro assays verified that three CMV-associated chains recognized CMV antigens specifically. Cytomegalovirus-associated TCR beta chains were listed, numbering 150 to 200. Most TCR sequences were uncommon, yet certain public TCRs appeared in many donors. In a later analysis, compared with equally common non-associated chains, HLA-associated beta chains were more expanded.

The clonotype comes from a woman between 35 and 50 years old in good health and CMV-seronegative. This chain uses TRBV6-1 with TRBJ2-2, with TRBD2 matching 8 bases. Sequencing input: PBMCs. The CDR3: CASRPPGLATGELFF. The DNA for the CDR3 is TGTGCCAGCAGACCCCCCGGACTAGCCACCGGGGAGCTGTTTTTT.